This record looks at one T cell receptor (beta chain) sequence and its context. Its cognate antigen is unknown. Germline V CDR1 and CDR2: SGHRS, YFSETQ. V dropped 2 bases and J dropped 9 bases, with 12 bases sitting between them. The CDR3 totals 12 residues. CDR3 and TCR beta VDJ profiling relied on a genomic DNA template. TCRdb redid the calling of the reads with MiXCR, one entry per CDR3 protein. The sample contains around 200,000 distinct CDR3 sequences, about 60% of which appear only once. This sample was included in a study of CD8+CD57+ T cells in acquired aplastic anemia. Patients who underwent sequencing had shown CD8+CD57+ cell expansion by flow cytometry. General study points: Patients and controls shared 25 to 35 CD8+ CDR3 sequences, highly expressed in patients. Patient and control CD8+ Simpson's diversity was not significantly different.

This TCR was recovered from a human donor with aplastic anemia. This chain links TRBV5-1 with TRBJ2-7; perhaps TRBD2 as D (5 bases). Sequenced input: sorted CD4+, CD8+, or CD8+CD57+ T cells (not recorded which) from PBMCs. In nucleotides, the CDR3 is TGCGCCAGCAGCTTTGCTGAGGGTAGGCAGTACTTC. Its translation: CASSFAEGRQYF. Together with reference TRBV5-1 and TRBJ2-7, the CDR3 gives the full variable domain: KAGVTQTPRYLIKTRGQQVTLSCSPISGHRSVSWYQQTPGQGLQFLFEYFSETQRNKGNFPGRFSGRQFSNSRSEMNVSTLELGDSALYLCASSFAEGRQYFGPGTRLTVT.